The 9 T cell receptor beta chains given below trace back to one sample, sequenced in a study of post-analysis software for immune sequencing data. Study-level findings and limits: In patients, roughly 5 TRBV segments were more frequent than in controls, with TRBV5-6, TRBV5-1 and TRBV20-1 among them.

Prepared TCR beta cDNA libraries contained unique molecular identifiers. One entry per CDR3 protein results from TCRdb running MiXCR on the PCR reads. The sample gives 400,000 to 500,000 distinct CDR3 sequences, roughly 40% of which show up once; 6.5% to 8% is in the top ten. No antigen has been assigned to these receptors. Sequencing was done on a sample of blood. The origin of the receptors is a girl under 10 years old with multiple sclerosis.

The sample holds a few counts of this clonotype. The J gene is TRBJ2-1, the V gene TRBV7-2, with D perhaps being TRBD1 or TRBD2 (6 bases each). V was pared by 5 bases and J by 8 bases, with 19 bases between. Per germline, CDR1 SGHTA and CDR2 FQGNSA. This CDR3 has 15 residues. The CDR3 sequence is CASSQLGGWGDEQFF. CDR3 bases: TGTGCCAGCAGCCAATTAGGGGGGTGGGGAGATGAGCAGTTCTTC. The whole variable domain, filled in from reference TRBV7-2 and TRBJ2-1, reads GAGVSQSPSNKVTEKGKDVELRCDPISGHTALYWYRQSLGQGLEFLIYFQGNSAPDKSGLPSDRFSAERTGGSVSTLTIQRTQQEDSAVYLCASSQLGGWGDEQFFGPGTRLTVL.

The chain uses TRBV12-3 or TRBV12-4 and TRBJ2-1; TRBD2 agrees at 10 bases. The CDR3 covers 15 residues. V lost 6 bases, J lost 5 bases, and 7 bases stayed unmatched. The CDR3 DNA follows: TGTGCCAGCAGCGAAGCGGGGGGGGTCAACAATGAGCAGTTCTTC. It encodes CASSEAGGVNNEQFF.

The CDR3 nucleotides are TGTGCCAGCAGCTTTAACACCTACCAAGAGACCCAGTACTTC. Its protein product is CASSFNTYQETQYF. The chain combines TRBV7-9 with TRBJ2-5; D is ambiguous. This CDR3 is 14 amino acids long. V lost 3 bases, J lost 0 bases, and 8 bases lay in between. Germline V gene data show CDR1 as SEHNR and CDR2 as FQNEAQ (reference sequence).

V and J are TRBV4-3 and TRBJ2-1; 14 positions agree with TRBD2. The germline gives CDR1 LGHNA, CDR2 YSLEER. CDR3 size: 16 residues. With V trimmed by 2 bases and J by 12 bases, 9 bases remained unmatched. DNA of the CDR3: TGCGCCAGCAGCCAACCGACTAGCGGGAGGGCCGGGCGGCAGTTCTTC. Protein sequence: CASSQPTSGRAGRQFF.

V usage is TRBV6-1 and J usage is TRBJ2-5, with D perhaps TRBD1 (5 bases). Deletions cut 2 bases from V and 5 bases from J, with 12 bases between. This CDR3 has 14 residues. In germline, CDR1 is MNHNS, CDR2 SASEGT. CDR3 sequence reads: CASSEPLRAETQYF. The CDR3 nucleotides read TGTGCCAGCAGTGAACCTCTCAGGGCGGAGACCCAGTACTTC.

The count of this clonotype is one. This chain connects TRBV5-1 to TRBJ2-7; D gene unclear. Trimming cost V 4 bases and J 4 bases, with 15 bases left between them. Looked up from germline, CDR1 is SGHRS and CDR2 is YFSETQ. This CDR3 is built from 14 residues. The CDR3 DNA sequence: TGCGCCAGCAGCAACCCACATGTCGAATACGAGCAGTACTTC. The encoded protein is CASSNPHVEYEQYF. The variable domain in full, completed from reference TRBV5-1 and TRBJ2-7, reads KAGVTQTPRYLIKTRGQQVTLSCSPISGHRSVSWYQQTPGQGLQFLFEYFSETQRNKGNFPGRFSGRQFSNSRSEMNVSTLELGDSALYLCASSNPHVEYEQYFGPGTRLTVT.

CDR3 in amino acids: CASSYSRSGTPNSPLHF. The CDR3 bases are TGTGCCAGCAGTTACTCGAGGTCCGGGACGCCGAATTCACCCCTCCACTTT. V usage is TRBV6-5 and J usage is TRBJ1-6; perhaps TRBD1 as D (5 bases). Germline V gene sequence: CDR1 MNHEY, CDR2 SVGAGI. The CDR3 runs 17 residues. Trimming cost V 0 bases and J 7 bases, with 16 bases left between them.

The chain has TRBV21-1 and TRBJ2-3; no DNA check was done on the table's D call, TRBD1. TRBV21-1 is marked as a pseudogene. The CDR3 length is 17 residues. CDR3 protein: CASSKARDRGQQDTQYF. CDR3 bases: TGTGCCAGCAGCAAAGCCCGGGACAGGGGGCAACAAGATACGCAGTATTTT.

CDR3 in amino acids: CASSRDRVRYTF. The CDR3 DNA sequence: TGCGCCAGCAGCCGGGACAGGGTCCGCTACACCTTC. The chain uses TRBV5-1 and TRBJ1-2; 9 nucleotides match TRBD1. Germline V lookup: CDR1 SGHRS, CDR2 YFSETQ. The CDR3 contains 12 residues. Trimming took 4 bases from V and 9 from J; bases not matched to a gene: 4.